The 24 T cell receptor beta chains given below trace back to one sample, sequenced in a study of cytomegalovirus exposure and HLA in healthy donors. A multiplex PCR was run with 60 Vbeta primers and 13 Jbeta primers. Sequencing was performed with immunoSEQ multiplex PCR; in TCRdb, only in-frame clones are kept and a portion is missing. The sample contains approximately 30,000 clones, roughly two fifths of which appear only once. Material: PBMCs. These receptors all come from a woman aged 50 to 60 in good health and CMV-seronegative.

As DNA, the CDR3 is TGTGCCAGCAGACGGACCGGGACAGAAGAGACCCAGTACTTC. This gives the protein CASRRTGTEETQYF. The rearrangement uses TRBV11-2 and TRBJ2-5; 7 positions agree with TRBD1. Trimming cost V 6 bases and J 3 bases; bases outside gene matches: 7. The CDR3 loop spans 14 amino acids. The V gene's germline CDR1 is SGHAT and CDR2 FQNNGV.

The chain uses TRBV5-1 and TRBJ2-2; 8 positions match TRBD1. Germline V gives CDR1 SGHRS, CDR2 YFSETQ. The CDR3 spans 18 residues. V lost 7 bases to trimming and J lost 0 bases; unmatched junction nucleotides: 14. The CDR3 DNA reads as TGCGCCAGCCTATTGGGGACAGGAGGGAACGCGAACACCGGGGAGCTGTTTTTT. Translating gives CASLLGTGGNANTGELFF.

CDR3 region: CASKELGSNEKLFF. In DNA form, the CDR3 reads TGTGCCAGCAAAGAGTTGGGCTCTAATGAAAAACTGTTTTTT. The J gene is TRBJ1-4, the V gene TRBV2; D is ambiguous. CDR3 size: 14 residues. The ends were cut back, 7 bases at V and 3 bases at J, with 12 bases in the middle. In germline, CDR1 is SNHLY, CDR2 FYNNEI.

The J gene is TRBJ2-3, the V gene TRBV2, with TRBD2 matching over 9 bases. Germline loops: CDR1 SNHLY, CDR2 FYNNEI. The CDR3 consists of 14 residues. V lost 7 bases, J lost 6 bases, and 8 bases stayed unmatched. CDR3 loop: CASMGGGGRDTQYF. As DNA, the CDR3 is TGTGCCAGCATGGGCGGGGGGGGAAGGGATACGCAGTATTTT. The whole variable domain, remainder taken from reference TRBV2 and TRBJ2-3, is EPEVTQTPSHQVTQMGQEVILRCVPISNHLYFYWYRQILGQKVEFLVSFYNNEISEKSEIFDDQFSVERPDGSNFTLKIRSTKLEDSAMYFCASMGGGGRDTQYFGPGTRLTVL.

The chain recombines TRBV5-8 with TRBJ2-3; TRBD1 might be the D (5 bases). CDR1 and CDR2 (germline): SGHTS, YDEGEE. V lost 1 base, J lost 3 bases, and 12 bases lay in between. The CDR3 is made up of 15 amino acids. The CDR3 sequence: CASSLLGRVTDTQYF. CDR3 nucleotides: TGTGCCAGCAGCTTGTTGGGCAGGGTTACAGATACGCAGTATTTT.

The count of this clone is one. The CDR3 DNA sequence: TGTGCCAGTAGCAGGAACGAGCAAGAGACCCAGTACTTC. Translated: CASSRNEQETQYF. The chain combines TRBV19 with TRBJ2-5; D call uncertain. Trimming cost V 6 bases and J 2 bases, with 10 bases left between them. Germline V gives CDR1 LNHDA, CDR2 SQIVND (reference sequence). The CDR3 consists of 13 residues.

The chain combines TRBV4-1 with TRBJ2-5, with TRBD2 as a possible D gene (7 bases). TRBJ2-7 explains the end of the DNA better; the J call may be wrong. The germline V gene encodes CDR1 MGHRA and CDR2 YSYEKL. This CDR3 spans 14 amino acids. The DNA for the CDR3 is TGCGCCAGCAGCCAGGGGGCGGGGGCCTACGAGCAGTACTTC. Translated: CASSQGAGAYEQYF.

The chain has TRBV4-1 and TRBJ2-2, with TRBD2 as a possible D gene (5 bases). Trimming shortened V by 4 bases and J by 4 bases, and 13 bases separated the two germline ends. Germline CDR1 and CDR2: MGHRA and YSYEKL. The CDR3 loop spans 15 amino acids. The CDR3 DNA sequence: TGCGCCAGCAGCCCTCAGCGACGGGGCACCGGGGAGCTGTTTTTT. It yields the protein CASSPQRRGTGELFF.

This clone has only a few counts. This sequence joins TRBV10-3 and TRBJ1-4, with a weak D call TRBD1 (5 bases). The CDR3 extends over 16 amino acids. Germline values: CDR1 ENHRY, CDR2 SYGVKD. V was clipped by 0 bases and J by 0 bases, with 8 bases between them. The CDR3 region has the DNA TGTGCCATCAGTGAGTCCGACAGTGCAACTAATGAAAAACTGTTTTTT. This gives the protein CAISESDSATNEKLFF.

The chain is built from TRBV29-1 and TRBJ2-3, with D tentatively TRBD1 (6 bases). V shed 0 bases and J shed 6 bases, with 10 bases lying between them. Germline CDR1 SQVTM, CDR2 ANQGSEA. This CDR3 has 13 amino acids. Written as DNA, the CDR3 is TGCAGCGTTGAAGATGGGGGCTGGGATACGCAGTATTTT. This encodes CSVEDGGWDTQYF.

The chain is built from TRBV30 and TRBJ1-2; TRBD1 matches at 8 bases. The CDR3 covers 13 residues. Germline V CDR1 and CDR2: GTSNPN, SVGIG (reference sequence). The J segment lost 4 bases and the V segment lost 0 bases, leaving 1 base of the junction unmatched. This CDR3 reads CAWSVQGAYGYTF. Here the CDR3 DNA reads TGTGCCTGGAGTGTCCAGGGGGCCTATGGCTACACCTTC.

This clone was detected only a few times. The rearrangement links TRBV15 to TRBJ2-7, with D possibly matching TRBD1 (6 bases). Germline V CDR1 and CDR2: LNHNV, YYDKDF (reference sequence). V dropped 4 bases and J dropped 4 bases, with 11 bases sitting between them. The CDR3 totals 13 residues. Written as DNA, the CDR3 is TGTGCCACCAGCACCAGGCAGGGGTACGAGCAGTACTTC. This codes for CATSTRQGYEQYF.

This clone was found a few times. The CDR3 reads CASSYRGLEAFF. The CDR3 bases are TGCGCCAGCAGCTACCGCGGCCTAGAAGCTTTCTTT. The V call is TRBV5-1, the J call TRBJ1-1; D unresolved. Germline assignment: CDR1 SGHRS and CDR2 YFSETQ. This CDR3 has 12 amino acids. V was shortened by 3 bases and J by 8 bases, with 11 bases between the two germline ends.

The V call is TRBV9, the J call TRBJ2-1, with 7 positions matching TRBD2. The germline V gene encodes CDR1 SGDLS and CDR2 YYNGEE. The CDR3 is made up of 15 amino acids. With V trimmed by 4 bases and J by 6 bases, 10 bases remained unmatched. The CDR3 nucleotides are TGTGCCAGCAGCTCTGGACTAGTATTAGGCAATGAGCAGTTCTTC. This codes for CASSSGLVLGNEQFF.

This clone has only a few counts. This sequence joins TRBV4-2 and TRBJ1-1; no clear D. Germline CDR1 and CDR2: LGHNA and YNFKEQ. The V and J ends lost 4 bases and 9 bases respectively, with 24 bases between them. The CDR3 contains 16 residues. CDR3 protein: CASSLTLVGPENKAFF. CDR3 nucleotide sequence: TGTGCCAGCAGCCTGACGCTTGTGGGCCCCGAGAACAAAGCTTTCTTT.

The chain recombines TRBV18 with TRBJ2-5, with unresolved D. The length of the CDR3 is 12 residues. In germline, CDR1 is KGHSH, CDR2 LQKENI. The V gene lost 0 bases and the J gene lost 5 bases, with 4 bases spanning the gap. CDR3 sequence: CASSPPAETQYF. For the CDR3, the DNA is TGTGCCAGCTCACCACCGGCCGAGACCCAGTACTTC.

Only a few counts were recorded for this clone. The chain combines TRBV6-1 with TRBJ2-5; TRBD2 agrees at 12 bases. The trim removed 11 bases at V and 5 bases at J, leaving 9 bases unmatched. The CDR3 is made up of 14 amino acids. Germline CDR1 reads MNHNS; CDR2 reads SASEGT. The CDR3 protein is CAGSSGGAGETQYF. As DNA, the CDR3 is TGTGCCGGCTCTAGCGGGGGGGCTGGGGAGACCCAGTACTTC.

Only a few counts were recorded for this clone. The chain links TRBV11-3 to TRBJ2-2, with TRBD2 identical over 10 bases. Trimming took 8 bases from V and 5 from J; bases not matched to a gene: 5. The CDR3 extends over 14 amino acids. Per the germline V gene, CDR1 is SGHNT and CDR2 is YENEEA. The CDR3 here is CASSSGGLTGELFF. CDR3 sequence (DNA): TGTGCCAGCTCTAGCGGGGGTCTTACCGGGGAGCTGTTTTTT.

This clone was recorded a few times. The rearrangement uses TRBV30 and TRBJ2-1; 9 bases fit TRBD2. The CDR3 loop spans 18 amino acids. The ends lost 1 base at V and 0 bases at J; junction bases unmatched: 10. CDR1 and CDR2 (germline): GTSNPN, SVGIG (reference sequence). Here the CDR3 reads CAWSGVAGERRSYNEQFF. Here the CDR3 DNA reads TGTGCCTGGAGTGGGGTAGCGGGGGAACGTCGCTCCTACAATGAGCAGTTCTTC. Full variable domain (remainder filled in from reference TRBV30 and TRBJ2-1): SQTIHQWPATLVQPVGSPLSLECTVEGTSNPNLYWYRQAAGRGLQLLFYSVGIGQISSEVPQNLSASRPQDRQFILSSKKLLLSDSGFYLCAWSGVAGERRSYNEQFFGPGTRLTVL.

This rearrangement joins TRBV6-1 to TRBJ1-4, with TRBD1 matching 7 bases. The length of the CDR3 is 14 residues. Trimming took 5 bases from V and 8 from J; bases not matched to a gene: 8. CDR1 is MNHNS, CDR2 SASEGT, per germline. CDR3 loop: CASSFRGVAEKLFF. Written as DNA, the CDR3 is TGTGCCAGCAGTTTCAGGGGGGTTGCGGAAAAACTGTTTTTT.

This clone is a singleton in its sample. This sample also contains other DNA sequences that code for the same CDR3. CDR3 coding DNA: TGCAGCGTTGAAACGGGGGGCTACACCTTC. It yields the protein CSVETGGYTF. The rearrangement uses TRBV29-1 and TRBJ1-2; D ambiguous. Trimming left V 2 bases short and J 8 bases short, with 6 bases between. The CDR3 extends over 10 amino acids. The germline gives CDR1 SQVTM, CDR2 ANQGSEA.

The chain uses TRBV6-5 and TRBJ1-5, with TRBD1 as a possible D gene (6 bases). Germline V gene sequence: CDR1 MNHEY, CDR2 SVGAGI. Trimming pared 0 bases from V and 0 bases from J, leaving 9 bases between. The CDR3 runs to 16 residues. CDR3 residues: CASSYSPRGSNQPQHF. CDR3 sequence (DNA): TGTGCCAGCAGTTACTCGCCCAGGGGTAGCAATCAGCCCCAGCATTTT.

V and J are TRBV29-1 and TRBJ2-7, with D unclear. Germline loops: CDR1 SQVTM, CDR2 ANQGSEA. V shed 5 bases and J shed 0 bases, with 11 bases lying between them. The CDR3 loop spans 13 amino acids. CDR3 in amino acids: CSVQKLSSYEQYF. The CDR3 DNA is TGCAGCGTTCAAAAGCTGAGCTCCTACGAGCAGTACTTC.

As to this clone: Compared with germline, one end of the junction differs, possibly owing to a read error. Other DNA sequences in the same sample also yield this CDR3. This chain connects TRBV7-9 to TRBJ2-1; TRBD2 matches at 12 bases. The CDR3 has 17 residues. The germline V gene has CDR1 SEHNR and CDR2 FQNEAQ (reference sequence). In DNA, the CDR3 is TGCGCCAGCAGTTCGCCTAGCGGGAGGGTTCTCTACAATGAGCAGTTCTTC. Translating gives CASSSPSGRVLYNEQFF.